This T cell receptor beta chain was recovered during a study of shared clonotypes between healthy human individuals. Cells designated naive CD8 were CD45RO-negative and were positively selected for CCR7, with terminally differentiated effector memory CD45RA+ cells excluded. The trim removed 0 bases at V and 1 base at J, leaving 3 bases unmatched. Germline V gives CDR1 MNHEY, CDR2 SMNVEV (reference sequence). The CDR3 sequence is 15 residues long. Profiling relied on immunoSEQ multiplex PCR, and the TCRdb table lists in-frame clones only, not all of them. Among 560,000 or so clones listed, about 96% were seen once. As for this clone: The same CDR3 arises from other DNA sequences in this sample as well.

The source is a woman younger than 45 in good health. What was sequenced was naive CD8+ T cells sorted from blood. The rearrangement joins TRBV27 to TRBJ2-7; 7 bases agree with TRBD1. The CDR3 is CASSLSGDSSYEQYF. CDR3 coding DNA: TGTGCCAGCAGTTTATCGGGGGACAGTTCCTACGAGCAGTACTTC.